The next 30 T cell receptor beta chains were all read from a single sample in a study of blood T cell repertoires in COVID-19. Repertoires were generated with immunoSEQ multiplex PCR, while TCRdb's copy carries only in-frame clones and drops some. The sample has approximately 230,000 clones, about 85% seen once; the top ten hold under 4%. Source material: peripheral blood. The origin of the receptors is a man aged 18-30 years with active or convalescent COVID-19.

This chain uses TRBV30 with TRBJ1-5; a possible D gene is TRBD1 (5 bases). Trimming stripped 4 bases from V and 3 bases from J, with 16 bases between. CDR3 length: 15 residues. CDR1 and CDR2 from the germline V gene are GTSNPN and SVGIG (reference sequence). This CDR3 is CAWNPGTDYNQPQHF. CDR3 in DNA: TGTGCCTGGAATCCCGGGACGGACTACAATCAGCCCCAGCATTTT. The whole variable domain, remainder taken from reference TRBV30 and TRBJ1-5, is SQTIHQWPATLVQPVGSPLSLECTVEGTSNPNLYWYRQAAGRGLQLLFYSVGIGQISSEVPQNLSASRPQDRQFILSSKKLLLSDSGFYLCAWNPGTDYNQPQHFGDGTRLSIL.

The V gene is TRBV18, the J gene TRBJ1-6; D not resolved. The CDR3 totals 13 residues. Germline CDR1 reads KGHSH; CDR2 reads LQKENI. Trimming took off 1 base at V and 10 bases at J, with 8 bases between the two ends. The CDR3 DNA reads TGTGCCAGCTCACCACAGGGAGGCTCACCCCTCCACTTT. It encodes CASSPQGGSPLHF.

The chain carries TRBV6-2 or TRBV6-3 and TRBJ1-1; 11 bases match TRBD1. The V gene's germline CDR1 is MNHEY and CDR2 SVGEGT. After removal of 4 bases from V and 4 bases from J, the junction contained 2 bases not matched to a gene. The CDR3 sequence is 14 residues long. CDR3 loop: CASSWTGGFTEAFF. The CDR3 region has the DNA TGTGCCAGCAGTTGGACAGGGGGCTTCACTGAAGCTTTCTTT.

This chain uses TRBV19 with TRBJ1-2; 10 bases are a match to TRBD1. The V and J ends lost 4 bases and 12 bases, in that order; junction bases with no gene match: 8. The CDR3 extends over 13 amino acids. Per germline, CDR1 LNHDA and CDR2 SQIVND (reference sequence). The CDR3 region has the DNA TGTGCCAGTAGTACACGGGACAGGGGTGTGGACACCTTC. Its translation is CASSTRDRGVDTF.

J is TRBJ1-4 and V is TRBV5-1, with TRBD1 matching over 9 bases. The germline V gene encodes CDR1 SGHRS and CDR2 YFSETQ. This CDR3 has 15 amino acids. The trim removed 4 bases at V and 8 bases at J, leaving 9 bases unmatched. CDR3 residues: CASSDTQGAGEKLFF. CDR3 nucleotides: TGCGCCAGCAGCGATACACAGGGGGCTGGAGAAAAACTGTTTTTT.

V gene TRBV20-1 combines with J gene TRBJ2-5; D gene unclear. Germline-derived CDR1 and CDR2 are DFQATT and SNEGSKA (reference sequence). The ends were cut back, 3 bases at V and 8 bases at J, with 13 bases in the middle. This CDR3 is built from 12 residues. CDR3 nucleotides: TGCAGTGCTAGTCTTCCGCGAATAACCCAGTACTTC. This gives the protein CSASLPRITQYF.

In DNA, the CDR3 is TGCGCCAGCAGCCAATCCGGGACAGGGGGAAACACCATATATTTT. Translation: CASSQSGTGGNTIYF. The V gene is TRBV4-3, the J gene TRBJ1-3; 9 positions match TRBD1. CDR3 length: 15 amino acids. Trimming took 2 bases from V and 4 from J; bases not matched to a gene: 3. Germline loops: CDR1 LGHNA, CDR2 YSLEER.

The chain combines TRBV5-6 with TRBJ2-7, with 8 bases fitting TRBD1. V shed 4 bases, J shed 2 bases, and the junction held 11 bases outside the gene matches. The CDR3 runs 16 residues. The germline V gene encodes CDR1 SGHDT and CDR2 YYEEEE. CDR3 sequence reads: CASSPETGGIAYEQYF. The CDR3 DNA sequence: TGTGCCAGCAGCCCAGAAACAGGGGGAATTGCCTACGAGCAGTACTTC.

This chain uses TRBV9 with TRBJ2-1, with 10 bases that match TRBD2. CDR1 SGDLS and CDR2 YYNGEE come from the germline V gene. This CDR3 contains 14 residues. V lost 4 bases, J lost 7 bases, and 5 bases stayed unmatched. The CDR3 sequence: CASSLAGGTNEQFF. DNA for the CDR3: TGTGCCAGCAGCTTAGCGGGGGGTACGAATGAGCAGTTCTTC.

V is TRBV6-9 and J is TRBJ1-3; unclear D gene. Germline CDR1 reads MNHGY; CDR2 reads SVAAGI. The CDR3 consists of 16 residues. Trimming took 5 bases from V and 0 from J, leaving 14 bases between them. The CDR3 DNA is TGTGCCAGCAGTACGCGCCCCCGGAGCTCTGGAAACACCATATATTTT. It translates to CASSTRPRSSGNTIYF.

This sequence joins TRBV30 and TRBJ2-7; TRBD1 matches 7 bases. This CDR3 comprises 13 residues. V was pared by 7 bases and J by 5 bases, with 11 bases of the junction left unmatched. Germline CDR1 GTSNPN, CDR2 SVGIG (reference sequence). In nucleotides, the CDR3 is TGTGCCTTCCGACAGGGAAGTGGGAACGAGCAGTACTTC. It translates to CAFRQGSGNEQYF. The complete variable domain, with remaining parts taken from reference TRBV30 and TRBJ2-7, reads SQTIHQWPATLVQPVGSPLSLECTVEGTSNPNLYWYRQAAGRGLQLLFYSVGIGQISSEVPQNLSASRPQDRQFILSSKKLLLSDSGFYLCAFRQGSGNEQYFGPGTRLTVT.

This clone occurred once. The CDR3 loop reads CASSLGRGQGVFAEAFF. The DNA for the CDR3 is TGTGCCAGCAGCTTGGGGCGGGGACAGGGTGTTTTCGCTGAAGCTTTCTTT. The genes are TRBV5-4 and TRBJ1-1; TRBD1 agrees at 9 bases. Germline V gives CDR1 SGHNT, CDR2 YYREEE (reference sequence). Trimming removed 0 bases from V and 6 bases from J; junction bases left unmatched: 12. The CDR3 loop spans 17 amino acids.

The DNA of the CDR3 is TGTGCCAGCAGCCACCCCGGGAGAGGTAATGAGCAGTTCTTC. It translates to CASSHPGRGNEQFF. The rearrangement uses TRBV3-1 (or the pseudogene TRBV3-2) and TRBJ2-1, with D possibly matching TRBD2 (6 bases). The germline V and J ends were trimmed by 3 bases and 7 bases, with 13 bases remaining between them. The CDR3 spans 14 residues. From germline, CDR1 is LGHDT and CDR2 YNNKEL (reference sequence).

The V and J genes are TRBV7-3 and TRBJ1-5, with a tentative D call TRBD1 (5 bases). Germline lookup yields CDR1 SGHTA and CDR2 FQGTGA. V shed 0 bases and J shed 1 base, with 28 bases lying between them. This CDR3 region has 22 residues. Here the CDR3 DNA reads TGTGCCAGCAGCTTAACTTTCCCCCCCAGGGACTCTCTTCGCTGGAGCAATCAGCCCCAGCATTTT. Translation: CASSLTFPPRDSLRWSNQPQHF. Drawing the rest from reference TRBV7-3 and TRBJ1-5, the complete variable domain is GAGVSQTPSNKVTEKGKYVELRCDPISGHTALYWYRQSLGQGPEFLIYFQGTGAADDSGLPNDRFFAVRPEGSVSTLKIQRTERGDSAVYLCASSLTFPPRDSLRWSNQPQHFGDGTRLSIL.

The chain uses TRBV7-3 and TRBJ2-6, with D possibly matching TRBD1 (5 bases). This CDR3 region has 18 residues. Trimming shortened V by 0 bases and J by 0 bases, and 12 bases separated the two germline ends. From germline, CDR1 is SGHTA and CDR2 FQGTGA. CDR3 nucleotides: TGTGCCAGCAGCTTAACTGCAGGGTGGCCCTCTGGGGCCAACGTCCTGACTTTC. Encoded protein: CASSLTAGWPSGANVLTF.

The chain has TRBV12-1 and TRBJ2-1; the table names TRBD2, a call not compared with the DNA. TRBV12-1 constitutes a pseudogene. CDR3 length: 16 amino acids. The CDR3, as DNA: TGCACCCCGGGGGGGAGGGCACCATCGGTCTTGCATGAGCAGTTCTTC. Its protein product is CTPGGRAPSVLHEQFF.

This sequence joins TRBV4-1 and TRBJ1-2, with 8 bases that match TRBD1. Losses at the gene ends were 1 base for V and 3 bases for J; bases not matched to a gene: 4. There are 15 residues in the CDR3. Germline V lookup: CDR1 MGHRA, CDR2 YSYEKL. Written as DNA, the CDR3 is TGCGCCAGCAGCCAAGTTTCGGACAGGGACTATGGCTACACCTTC. This gives the protein CASSQVSDRDYGYTF.

V and J are TRBV12-3 or TRBV12-4 and TRBJ1-2; D gene uncertain. Trimming left V 1 base short and J 10 bases short, with 10 bases between. The CDR3 length is 12 residues. For the CDR3, the DNA is TGTGCCAGCAGTTTAGGCGCGTTCGACTACACCTTC. It encodes CASSLGAFDYTF.

This chain joins TRBV9 and TRBJ1-2, with D tentatively TRBD1 (6 bases). The CDR3 loop spans 17 amino acids. Germline loops: CDR1 SGDLS, CDR2 YYNGEE. Trimming removed 3 bases at V and 4 bases at J, with 22 bases between. The chain's CDR3 is CASSAPSREGGGYGYTF. The CDR3, as DNA: TGTGCCAGCAGCGCCCCCTCCAGGGAGGGGGGAGGCTATGGCTACACCTTC.

This chain links TRBV3-1 (or the pseudogene TRBV3-2) with TRBJ2-2; 7 bases line up with TRBD1. This CDR3 spans 14 amino acids. Trimming took 3 bases from V and 10 from J; bases not matched to a gene: 8. Germline V gene data show CDR1 as LGHDT and CDR2 as YNNKEL (reference sequence). The CDR3 DNA reads TGTGCCAGCAGCCAGGATCAACAGGGGCCGGAGCTGTTTTTT. Translation: CASSQDQQGPELFF.

This chain links TRBV7-3 with TRBJ1-1; the D is unclear. Germline lookup yields CDR1 SGHTA and CDR2 FQGTGA. V dropped 3 bases and J dropped 0 bases, with 5 bases sitting between them. This CDR3 region has 13 residues. CDR3 region: CASSFSVNTEAFF. CDR3 sequence (DNA): TGTGCCAGCAGCTTCTCTGTGAACACTGAAGCTTTCTTT.

The genes are TRBV24-1 and TRBJ1-1; weak D call: TRBD1 (6 bases). The CDR3 has 14 residues. The germline V gene encodes CDR1 KGHDR and CDR2 SFDVKD. Trimming cost V 1 base and J 6 bases, with 11 bases left between them. The CDR3 DNA reads TGTGCCACCAGTGATTTAAATCCAGGGGCTGAAGCTTTCTTT. Encoded protein: CATSDLNPGAEAFF.

This clone was counted a single time. The J gene is TRBJ1-1, the V gene TRBV3-1 (or the pseudogene TRBV3-2); 11 positions agree with TRBD1. This CDR3 region has 16 residues. The J segment lost 5 bases and the V segment lost 4 bases, leaving 9 bases of the junction unmatched. CDR1 and CDR2 from the germline V gene are LGHDT and YNNKEL (reference sequence). The CDR3, as DNA: TGTGCCAGCAGCCTCAGGACAGGGGGCGCTCGGACTGAAGCTTTCTTT. It encodes CASSLRTGGARTEAFF.

V and J are TRBV27 and TRBJ1-6; a weak D match, TRBD1 (5 bases). CDR3 size: 15 residues. V gave up 5 bases and J gave up 7 bases, with 15 bases separating them. Germline CDR1 is MNHEY and CDR2 is SMNVEV (reference sequence). The CDR3 DNA reads TGTGCCAGCAGTGCGGGACGTCAAGTGAATTCACCCCTCCACTTT. This sequence encodes CASSAGRQVNSPLHF.

The rearrangement joins TRBV3-1 (or the pseudogene TRBV3-2) to TRBJ2-2, with D unclear. CDR3 length: 16 residues. Trimming took 0 bases from V and 3 from J, leaving 11 bases between them. Germline loops: CDR1 LGHDT, CDR2 YNNKEL (reference sequence). Here the CDR3 reads CASSQDMGRYTGELFF. For the CDR3, the DNA is TGTGCCAGCAGCCAAGATATGGGCAGATACACCGGGGAGCTGTTTTTT.

This chain links TRBV28 with TRBJ1-4; D is uncertain. Trimming removed 6 bases at V and 0 bases at J, with 14 bases between. This CDR3 is built from 16 residues. The germline V gene encodes CDR1 MDHEN and CDR2 SYDVKM. The CDR3 is CASRGPLVATNEKLFF. CDR3 DNA: TGTGCCAGCAGGGGCCCCCTGGTAGCAACTAATGAAAAACTGTTTTTT.

This clone was observed a handful of times. This chain joins TRBV5-6 and TRBJ2-7; tentatively, D is TRBD2 (6 bases). This CDR3 has 13 amino acids. Trimming took 6 bases from V and 9 from J, leaving 19 bases between them. From germline, CDR1 is SGHDT and CDR2 YYEEEE. Here the CDR3 DNA reads TGTGCCAGCACCCCCTTGGGCGGAGGGGCGCAGTACTTC. Translation gives CASTPLGGGAQYF. The full variable domain, completed using reference TRBV5-6 and TRBJ2-7, is DAGVTQSPTHLIKTRGQQVTLRCSPKSGHDTVSWYQQALGQGPQFIFQYYEEEERQRGNFPDRFSGHQFPNYSSELNVNALLLGDSALYLCASTPLGGGAQYFGPGTRLTVT.

The CDR3 DNA follows: TGTGCCAGCTCACCACGGACAGGGAAAAGAGTCGGCTACACCTTC. Translating it yields CASSPRTGKRVGYTF. The rearrangement uses TRBV18 and TRBJ1-2; the match to TRBD1 covers 8 bases. CDR1 and CDR2 from the germline V gene are KGHSH and LQKENI. This CDR3 has 15 residues. Unmatched junction bases numbered 9, after V lost 1 base and J lost 8 bases.

The CDR3 sequence: CASSYSESNYGYTF. CDR3 nucleotides: TGTGCCAGCAGTTACAGCGAATCTAACTATGGCTACACCTTC. The chain joins TRBV6-5 to TRBJ1-2; D ambiguous. The CDR3 has 14 amino acids. V was shortened by 2 bases and J by 0 bases, with 7 bases between the two germline ends. Germline V gives CDR1 MNHEY, CDR2 SVGAGI.

The J gene is TRBJ1-2, the V gene TRBV18; TRBD1 might be the D (5 bases). V was trimmed by 4 bases and J by 4 bases, leaving 10 bases between them. This CDR3 spans 13 amino acids. CDR1 is KGHSH, CDR2 LQKENI, per germline. This chain's CDR3 is CASSQGSTYGYTF. The CDR3 coding sequence is TGTGCCAGCTCACAGGGGTCCACCTATGGCTACACCTTC.